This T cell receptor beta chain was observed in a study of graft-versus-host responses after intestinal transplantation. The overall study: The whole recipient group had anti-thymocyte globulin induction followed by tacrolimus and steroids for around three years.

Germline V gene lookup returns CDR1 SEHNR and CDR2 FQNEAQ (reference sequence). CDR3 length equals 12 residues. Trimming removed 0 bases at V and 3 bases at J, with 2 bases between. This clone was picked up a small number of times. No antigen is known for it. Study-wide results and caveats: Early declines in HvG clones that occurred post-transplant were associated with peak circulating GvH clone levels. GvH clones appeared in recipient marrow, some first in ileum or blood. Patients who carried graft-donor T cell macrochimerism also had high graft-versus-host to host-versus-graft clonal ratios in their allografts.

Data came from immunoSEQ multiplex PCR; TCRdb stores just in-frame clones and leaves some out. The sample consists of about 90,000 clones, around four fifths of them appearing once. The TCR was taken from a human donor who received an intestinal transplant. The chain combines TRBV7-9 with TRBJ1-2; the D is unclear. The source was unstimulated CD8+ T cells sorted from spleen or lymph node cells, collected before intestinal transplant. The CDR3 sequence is CASSLAHYGYTF. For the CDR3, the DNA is TGTGCCAGCAGCTTAGCCCACTATGGCTACACCTTC. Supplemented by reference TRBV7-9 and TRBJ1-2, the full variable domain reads DTGVSQNPRHKITKRGQNVTFRCDPISEHNRLYWYRQTLGQGPEFLTYFQNEAQLEKSRLLSDRFSAERPKGSFSTLEIQRTEQGDSAMYLCASSLAHYGYTFGSGTRLTVV.